This TCR beta chain was captured by sequencing in a study of identical twins. V gave up 3 bases and J gave up 9 bases; unmatched junction bases: 4. In germline, CDR1 is LNHNV, CDR2 YYDKDF (reference sequence). The length of the CDR3 is 13 residues. With template switching, a universal primer site was added, and the cDNA carried unique molecular identifiers. MiXCR, applied by TCRdb to the 5' RACE reads, yields one record per CDR3 protein. The sample has hundreds of thousands of distinct CDR3 sequences; around 6% are singletons. This clonotype was seen more than once but under ten times. This rearrangement joins TRBV15 to TRBJ2-3; 9 bases match TRBD2. The sample comprised naive T cells sorted from blood. The TCR comes from a man aged 18-30 years in good health. CDR3 loop: CATSSLAGETQYF. The CDR3 bases are TGTGCCACCAGCAGTTTAGCGGGAGAGACGCAGTATTTT.